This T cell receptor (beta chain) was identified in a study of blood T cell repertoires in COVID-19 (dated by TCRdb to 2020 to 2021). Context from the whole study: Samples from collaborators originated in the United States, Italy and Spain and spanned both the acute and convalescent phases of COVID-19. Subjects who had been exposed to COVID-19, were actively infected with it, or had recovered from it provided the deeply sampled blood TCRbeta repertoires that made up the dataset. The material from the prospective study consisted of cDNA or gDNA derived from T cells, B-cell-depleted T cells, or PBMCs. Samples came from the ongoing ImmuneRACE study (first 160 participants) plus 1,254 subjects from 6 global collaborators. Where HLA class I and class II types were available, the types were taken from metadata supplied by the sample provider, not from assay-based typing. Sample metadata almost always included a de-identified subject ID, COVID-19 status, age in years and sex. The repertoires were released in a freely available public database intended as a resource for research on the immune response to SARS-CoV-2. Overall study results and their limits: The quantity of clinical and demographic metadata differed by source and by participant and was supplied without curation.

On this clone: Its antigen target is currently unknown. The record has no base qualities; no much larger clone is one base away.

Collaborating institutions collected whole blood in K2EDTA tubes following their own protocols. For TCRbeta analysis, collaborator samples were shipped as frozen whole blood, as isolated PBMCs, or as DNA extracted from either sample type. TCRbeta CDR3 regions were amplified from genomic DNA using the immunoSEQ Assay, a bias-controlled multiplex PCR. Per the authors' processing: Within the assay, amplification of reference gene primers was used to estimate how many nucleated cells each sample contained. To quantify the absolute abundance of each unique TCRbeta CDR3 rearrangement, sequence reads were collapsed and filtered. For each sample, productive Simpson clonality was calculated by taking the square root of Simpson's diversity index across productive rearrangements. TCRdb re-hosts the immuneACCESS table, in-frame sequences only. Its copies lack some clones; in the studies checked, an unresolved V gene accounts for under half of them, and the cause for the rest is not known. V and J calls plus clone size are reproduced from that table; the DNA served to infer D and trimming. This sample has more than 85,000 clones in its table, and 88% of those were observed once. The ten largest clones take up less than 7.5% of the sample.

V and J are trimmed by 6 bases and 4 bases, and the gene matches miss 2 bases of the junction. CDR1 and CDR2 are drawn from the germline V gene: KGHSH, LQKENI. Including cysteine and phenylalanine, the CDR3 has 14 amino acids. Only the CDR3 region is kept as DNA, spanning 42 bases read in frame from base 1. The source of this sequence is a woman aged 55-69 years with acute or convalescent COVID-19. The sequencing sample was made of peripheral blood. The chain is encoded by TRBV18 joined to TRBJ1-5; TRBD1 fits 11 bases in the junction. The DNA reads TGTGCCAGCTCCGGGACAGGGGGAAATCAGCCCCAGCATTTT. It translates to CASSGTGGNQPQHF.